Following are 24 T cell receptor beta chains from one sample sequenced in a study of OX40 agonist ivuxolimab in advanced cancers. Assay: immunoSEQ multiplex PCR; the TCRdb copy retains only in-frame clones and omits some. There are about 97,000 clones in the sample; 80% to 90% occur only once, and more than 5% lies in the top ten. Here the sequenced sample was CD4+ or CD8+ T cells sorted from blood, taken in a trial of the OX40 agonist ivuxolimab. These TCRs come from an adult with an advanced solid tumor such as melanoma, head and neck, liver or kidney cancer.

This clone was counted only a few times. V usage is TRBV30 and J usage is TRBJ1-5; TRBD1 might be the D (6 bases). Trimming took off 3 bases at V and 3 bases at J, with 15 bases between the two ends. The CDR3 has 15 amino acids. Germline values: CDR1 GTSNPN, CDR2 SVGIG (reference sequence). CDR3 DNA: TGTGCCTGGAGGGGGGGGGCGGGTTCCAATCAGCCCCAGCATTTT. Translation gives CAWRGGAGSNQPQHF.

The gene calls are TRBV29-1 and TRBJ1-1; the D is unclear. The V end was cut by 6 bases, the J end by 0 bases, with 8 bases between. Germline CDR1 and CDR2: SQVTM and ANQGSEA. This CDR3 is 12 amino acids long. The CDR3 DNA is TGCAGCGTCCAGCACATGAACACTGAAGCTTTCTTT. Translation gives CSVQHMNTEAFF.

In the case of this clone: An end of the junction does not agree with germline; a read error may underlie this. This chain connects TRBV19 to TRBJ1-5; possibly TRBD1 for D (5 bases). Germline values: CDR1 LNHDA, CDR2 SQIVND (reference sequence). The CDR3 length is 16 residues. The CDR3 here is CASSIAGPYSNRPQHF. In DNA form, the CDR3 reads TGTGCCAGTAGTATCGCAGGGCCTTATAGCAATCGGCCCCAGCATTTT. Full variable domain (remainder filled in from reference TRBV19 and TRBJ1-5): DGGITQSPKYLFRKEGQNVTLSCEQNLNHDAMYWYRQDPGQGLRLIYYSQIVNDFQKGDIAEGYSVSREKKESFPLTVTSAQKNPTAFYLCASSIAGPYSNRPQHFGDGTRLSIL.

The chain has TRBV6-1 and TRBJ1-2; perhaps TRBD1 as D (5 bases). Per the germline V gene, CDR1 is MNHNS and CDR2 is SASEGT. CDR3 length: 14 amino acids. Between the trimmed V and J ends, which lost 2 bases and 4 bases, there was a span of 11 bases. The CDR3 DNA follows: TGTGCCAGCAGTGAAAACAGGATGTTCTATGGCTACACCTTC. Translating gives CASSENRMFYGYTF.

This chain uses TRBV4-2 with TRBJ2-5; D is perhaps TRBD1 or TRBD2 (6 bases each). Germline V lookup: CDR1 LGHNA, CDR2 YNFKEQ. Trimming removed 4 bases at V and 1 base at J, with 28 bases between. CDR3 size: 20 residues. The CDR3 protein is CASSPKQGAPGGGPQETQYF. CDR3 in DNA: TGTGCCAGCAGCCCCAAACAGGGAGCGCCCGGAGGGGGACCCCAAGAGACCCAGTACTTC.

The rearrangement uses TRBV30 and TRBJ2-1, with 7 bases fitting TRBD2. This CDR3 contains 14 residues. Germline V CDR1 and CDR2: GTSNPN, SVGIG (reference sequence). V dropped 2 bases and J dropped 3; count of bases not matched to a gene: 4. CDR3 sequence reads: CAWSRGSFYNEQFF. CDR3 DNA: TGTGCCTGGAGTCGCGGGAGTTTCTACAATGAGCAGTTCTTC.

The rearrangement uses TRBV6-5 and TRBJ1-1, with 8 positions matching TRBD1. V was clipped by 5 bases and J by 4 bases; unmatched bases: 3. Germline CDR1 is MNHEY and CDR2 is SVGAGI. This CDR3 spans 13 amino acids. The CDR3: CASSHTGGTEAFF. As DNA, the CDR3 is TGTGCCAGCAGTCACACAGGGGGCACTGAAGCTTTCTTT.

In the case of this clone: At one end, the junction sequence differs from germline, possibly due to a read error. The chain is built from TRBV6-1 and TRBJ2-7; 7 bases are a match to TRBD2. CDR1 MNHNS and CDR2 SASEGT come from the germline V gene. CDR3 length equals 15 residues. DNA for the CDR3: TGTGCCAGCAGTCAAGCGGGGTGGGGGTCCTACGAGCAGTACTTC. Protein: CASSQAGWGSYEQYF.

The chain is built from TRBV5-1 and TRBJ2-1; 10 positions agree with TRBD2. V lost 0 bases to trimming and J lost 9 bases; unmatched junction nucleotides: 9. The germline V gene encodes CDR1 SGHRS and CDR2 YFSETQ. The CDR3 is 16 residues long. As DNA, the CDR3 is TGCGCCAGCAGCTTGGCGGGGCTAGCGGGGGCCCCTGAGCAGTTCTTC. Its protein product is CASSLAGLAGAPEQFF. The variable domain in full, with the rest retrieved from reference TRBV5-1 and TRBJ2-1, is KAGVTQTPRYLIKTRGQQVTLSCSPISGHRSVSWYQQTPGQGLQFLFEYFSETQRNKGNFPGRFSGRQFSNSRSEMNVSTLELGDSALYLCASSLAGLAGAPEQFFGPGTRLTVL.

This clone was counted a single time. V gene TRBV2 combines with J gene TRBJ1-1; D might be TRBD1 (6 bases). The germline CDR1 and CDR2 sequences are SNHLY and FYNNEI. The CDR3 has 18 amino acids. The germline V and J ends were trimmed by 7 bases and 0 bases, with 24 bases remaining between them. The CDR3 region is CASNLAPDRRTLNTEAFF. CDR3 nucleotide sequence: TGTGCCAGCAATTTGGCTCCAGACAGGCGAACCTTGAACACTGAAGCTTTCTTT.

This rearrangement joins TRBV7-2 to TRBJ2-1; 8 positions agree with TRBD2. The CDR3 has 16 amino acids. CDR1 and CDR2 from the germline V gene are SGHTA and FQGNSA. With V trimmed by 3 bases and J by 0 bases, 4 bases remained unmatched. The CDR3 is CASSFAGTSSYNEQFF. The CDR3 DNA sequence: TGTGCCAGCAGCTTCGCCGGGACTAGCTCCTACAATGAGCAGTTCTTC.

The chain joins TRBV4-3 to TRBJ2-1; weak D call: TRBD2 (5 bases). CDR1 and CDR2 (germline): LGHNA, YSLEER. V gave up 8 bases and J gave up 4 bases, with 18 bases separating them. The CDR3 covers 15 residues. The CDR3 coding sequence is TGCGCCAGCCAGCTTCCGAGCGGCCCATACAATGAGCAGTTCTTC. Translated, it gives CASQLPSGPYNEQFF.

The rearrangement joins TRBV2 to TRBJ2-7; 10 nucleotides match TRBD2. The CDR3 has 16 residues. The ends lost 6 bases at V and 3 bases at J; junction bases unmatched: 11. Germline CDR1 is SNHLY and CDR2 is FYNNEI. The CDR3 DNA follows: TGTGCCAGCAGCGCCGTTGGACTAGCGGAGAGCTACGAGCAGTACTTC. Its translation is CASSAVGLAESYEQYF.

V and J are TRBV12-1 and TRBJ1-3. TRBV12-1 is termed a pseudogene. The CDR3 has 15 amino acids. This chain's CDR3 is CASSQRLSSGNTIYF. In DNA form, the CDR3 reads TGTGCCAGCAGCCAACGACTCAGCTCTGGAAACACCATATATTTT.

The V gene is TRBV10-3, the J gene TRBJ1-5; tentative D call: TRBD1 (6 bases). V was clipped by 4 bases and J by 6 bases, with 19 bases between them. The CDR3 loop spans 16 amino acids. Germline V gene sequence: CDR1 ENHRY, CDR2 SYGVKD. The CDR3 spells CAISGRTGLCCQPQHF. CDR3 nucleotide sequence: TGTGCCATCAGTGGCCGTACAGGGTTGTGCTGTCAGCCCCAGCATTTT.

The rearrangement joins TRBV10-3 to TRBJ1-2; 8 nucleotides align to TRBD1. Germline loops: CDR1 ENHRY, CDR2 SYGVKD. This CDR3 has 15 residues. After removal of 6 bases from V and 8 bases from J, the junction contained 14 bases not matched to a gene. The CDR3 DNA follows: TGTGCCATCAGGGGACAGGATCGATTAGTGCGCGGCTACACCTTC. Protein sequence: CAIRGQDRLVRGYTF.

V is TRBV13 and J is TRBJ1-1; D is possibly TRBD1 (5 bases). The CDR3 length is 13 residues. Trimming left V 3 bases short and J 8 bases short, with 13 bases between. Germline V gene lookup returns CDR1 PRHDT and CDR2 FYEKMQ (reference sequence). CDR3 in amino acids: CASSFRDRLEAFF. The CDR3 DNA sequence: TGTGCCAGCAGCTTCCGGGACCGTCTGGAAGCTTTCTTT.

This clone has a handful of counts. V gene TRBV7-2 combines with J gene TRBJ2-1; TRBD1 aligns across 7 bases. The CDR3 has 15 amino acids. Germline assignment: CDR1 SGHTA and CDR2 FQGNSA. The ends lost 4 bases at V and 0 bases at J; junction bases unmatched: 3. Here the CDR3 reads CASSYDRASYNEQFF. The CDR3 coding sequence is TGTGCCAGCAGCTATGACAGGGCCTCCTACAATGAGCAGTTCTTC.

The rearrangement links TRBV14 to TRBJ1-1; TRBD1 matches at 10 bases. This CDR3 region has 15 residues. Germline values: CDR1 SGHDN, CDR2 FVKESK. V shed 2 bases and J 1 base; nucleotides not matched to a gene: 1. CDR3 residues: CASSQWTGGNTEAFF. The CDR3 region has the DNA TGTGCCAGCAGCCAATGGACAGGGGGGAACACTGAAGCTTTCTTT.

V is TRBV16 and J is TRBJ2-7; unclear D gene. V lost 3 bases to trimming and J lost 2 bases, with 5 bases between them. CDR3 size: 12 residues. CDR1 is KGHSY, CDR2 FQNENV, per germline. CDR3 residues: CASSQGTYEQYF. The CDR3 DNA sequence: TGTGCCAGCAGCCAGGGGACCTACGAGCAGTACTTC.

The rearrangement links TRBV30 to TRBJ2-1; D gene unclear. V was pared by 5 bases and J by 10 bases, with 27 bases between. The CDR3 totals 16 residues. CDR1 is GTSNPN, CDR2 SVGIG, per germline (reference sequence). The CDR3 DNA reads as TGTGCCTGGCAAGCCCTCGGATCAATTAATTTAAGGGAGCAGTTCTTC. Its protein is CAWQALGSINLREQFF.

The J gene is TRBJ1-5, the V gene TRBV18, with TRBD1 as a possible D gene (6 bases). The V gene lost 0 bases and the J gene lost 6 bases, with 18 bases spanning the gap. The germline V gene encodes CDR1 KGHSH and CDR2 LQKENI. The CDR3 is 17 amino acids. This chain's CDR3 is CASSPPVGRGRGQPQHF. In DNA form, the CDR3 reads TGTGCCAGCTCACCACCGGTTGGCAGGGGTAGGGGTCAGCCCCAGCATTTT.

The CDR3 DNA reads as TGCGCCAGCAGCTCCGGGACCGGATTAAATGAGCAGTTCTTC. Translation: CASSSGTGLNEQFF. J is TRBJ2-1 and V is TRBV5-1, with D possibly called TRBD1 or TRBD2 (5 bases each). The CDR3 is 14 amino acids. V dropped 3 bases and J dropped 7 bases, with 14 bases sitting between them. CDR1 is SGHRS and CDR2 is YFSETQ in the germline V gene.

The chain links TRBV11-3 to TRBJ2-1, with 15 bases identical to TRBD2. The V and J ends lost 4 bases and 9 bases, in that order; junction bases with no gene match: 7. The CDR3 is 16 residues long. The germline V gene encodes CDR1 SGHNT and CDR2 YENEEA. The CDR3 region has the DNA TGTGCCAGCAGCTACGGGACTAGCGGGGGGAAGGGTGAGCAGTTCTTC. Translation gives CASSYGTSGGKGEQFF.